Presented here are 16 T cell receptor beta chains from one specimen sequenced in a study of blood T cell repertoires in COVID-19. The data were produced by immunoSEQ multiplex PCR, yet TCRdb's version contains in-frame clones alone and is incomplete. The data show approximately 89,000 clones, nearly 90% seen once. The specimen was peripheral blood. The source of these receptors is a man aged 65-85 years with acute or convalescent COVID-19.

This CDR3 reads CASSQTGGGNQPQHF. CDR3 sequence (DNA): TGTGCCAGCTCCCAAACGGGGGGTGGCAATCAGCCCCAGCATTTT. V is TRBV18 and J is TRBJ1-5, with D possibly matching TRBD1 (5 bases). The CDR3 contains 15 residues. With 6 bases removed from V and 2 bases from J, the gap between germline ends came to 14 bases. Germline V gene data show CDR1 as KGHSH and CDR2 as LQKENI.

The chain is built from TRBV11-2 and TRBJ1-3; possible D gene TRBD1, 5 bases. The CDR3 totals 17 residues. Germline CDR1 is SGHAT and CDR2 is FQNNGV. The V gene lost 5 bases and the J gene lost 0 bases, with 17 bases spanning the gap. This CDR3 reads CASSLRGRETSGNTIYF. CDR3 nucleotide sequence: TGTGCCAGCAGCCTTAGGGGCAGGGAAACCTCTGGAAACACCATATATTTT.

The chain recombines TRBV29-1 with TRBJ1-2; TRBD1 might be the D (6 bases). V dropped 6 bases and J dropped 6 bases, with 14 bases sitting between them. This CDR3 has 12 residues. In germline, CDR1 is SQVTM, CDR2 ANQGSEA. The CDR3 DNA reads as TGCAGCGTGTCAGTTCGACAGGATGGCTACACCTTC. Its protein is CSVSVRQDGYTF.

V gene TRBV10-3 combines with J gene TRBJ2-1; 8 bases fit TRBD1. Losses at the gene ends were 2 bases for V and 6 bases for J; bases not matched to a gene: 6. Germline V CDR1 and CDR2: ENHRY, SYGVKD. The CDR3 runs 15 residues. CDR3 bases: TGTGCCATCAGTGAGGCTGACAGGGGCTCCAATGAGCAGTTCTTC. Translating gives CAISEADRGSNEQFF.

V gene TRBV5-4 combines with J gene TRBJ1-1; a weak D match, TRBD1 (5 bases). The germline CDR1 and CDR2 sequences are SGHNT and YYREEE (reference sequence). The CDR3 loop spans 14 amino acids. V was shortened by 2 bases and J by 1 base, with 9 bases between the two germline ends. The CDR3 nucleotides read TGTGCCAGCAGCTTCTCAGGGCCGAACACTGAAGCTTTCTTT. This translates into CASSFSGPNTEAFF.

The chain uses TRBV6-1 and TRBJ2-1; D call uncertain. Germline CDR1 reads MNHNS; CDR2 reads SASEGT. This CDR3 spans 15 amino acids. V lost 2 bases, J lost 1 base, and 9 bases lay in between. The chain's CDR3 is CASSETILSYNEQFF. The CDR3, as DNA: TGTGCCAGCAGTGAAACTATCTTATCCTACAATGAGCAGTTCTTC.

The CDR3 sequence: CASSITPGHKSYGYTF. CDR3 nucleotides: TGTGCCAGTAGTATTACCCCGGGACACAAGTCCTATGGCTACACCTTC. The chain employs TRBV19 and TRBJ1-2; D perhaps matches TRBD1 (6 bases). Trimming removed 3 bases at V and 4 bases at J, with 18 bases between. CDR1 LNHDA and CDR2 SQIVND come from the germline V gene (reference sequence). CDR3 length: 16 amino acids.

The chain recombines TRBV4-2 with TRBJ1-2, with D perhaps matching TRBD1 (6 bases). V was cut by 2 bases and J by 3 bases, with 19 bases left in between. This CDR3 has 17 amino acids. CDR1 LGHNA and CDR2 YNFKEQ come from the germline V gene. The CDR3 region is CASSQQVGARGYYGYTF. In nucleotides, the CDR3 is TGTGCCAGCAGCCAACAAGTGGGGGCCAGGGGCTACTATGGCTACACCTTC.

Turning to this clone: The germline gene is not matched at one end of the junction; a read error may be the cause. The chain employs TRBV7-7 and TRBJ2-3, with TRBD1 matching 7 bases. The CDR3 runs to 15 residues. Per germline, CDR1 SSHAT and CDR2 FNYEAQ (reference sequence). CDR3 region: CASSSQPTGLDTQYF. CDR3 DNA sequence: TGTGCTAGCAGCTCCCAACCGACAGGGTTAGATACGCAGTATTTT.

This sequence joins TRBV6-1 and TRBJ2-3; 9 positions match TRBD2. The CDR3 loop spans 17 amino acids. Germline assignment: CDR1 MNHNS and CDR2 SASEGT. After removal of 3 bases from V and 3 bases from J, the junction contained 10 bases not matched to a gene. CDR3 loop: CASSEALAGGRTDTQYF. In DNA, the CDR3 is TGTGCCAGCAGTGAGGCCCTGGCGGGGGGGCGGACAGATACGCAGTATTTT.

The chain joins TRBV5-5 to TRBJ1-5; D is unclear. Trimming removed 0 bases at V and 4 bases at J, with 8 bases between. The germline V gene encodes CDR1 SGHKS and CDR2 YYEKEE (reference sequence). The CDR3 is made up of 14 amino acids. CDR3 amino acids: CASSLAAGNQPQHF. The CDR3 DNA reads TGTGCCAGCAGCTTGGCGGCGGGGAATCAGCCCCAGCATTTT.

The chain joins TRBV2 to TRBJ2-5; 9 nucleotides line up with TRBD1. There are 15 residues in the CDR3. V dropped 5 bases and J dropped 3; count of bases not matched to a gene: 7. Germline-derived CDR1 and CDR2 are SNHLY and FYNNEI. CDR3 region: CASSMLDRGEETQYF. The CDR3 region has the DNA TGTGCCAGCAGTATGCTGGACAGGGGCGAAGAGACCCAGTACTTC.

CDR3: CASSPRTTSYEQYF. The CDR3 DNA follows: TGTGCCAGCAGCCCCAGGACAACCTCCTACGAGCAGTACTTC. The chain couples TRBV11-1 to TRBJ2-7; a weak D match, TRBD1 (5 bases). CDR1 is SGHAT, CDR2 FQDESV, per germline (reference sequence). Trimming took off 5 bases at V and 0 bases at J, with 11 bases between the two ends. There are 14 residues in the CDR3.

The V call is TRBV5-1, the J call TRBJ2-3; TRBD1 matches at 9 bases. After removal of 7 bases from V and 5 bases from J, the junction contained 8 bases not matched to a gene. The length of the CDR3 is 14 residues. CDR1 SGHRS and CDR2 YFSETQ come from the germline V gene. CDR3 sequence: CASRTGGAKDTQYF. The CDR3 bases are TGCGCCAGCCGCACAGGGGGCGCGAAAGATACGCAGTATTTT.

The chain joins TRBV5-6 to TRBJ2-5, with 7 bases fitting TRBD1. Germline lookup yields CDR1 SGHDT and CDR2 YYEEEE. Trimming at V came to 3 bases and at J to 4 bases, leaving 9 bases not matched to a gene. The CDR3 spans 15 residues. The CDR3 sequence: CASSSLGTARETQYF. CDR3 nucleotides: TGTGCCAGCAGCTCACTCGGGACAGCGAGAGAGACCCAGTACTTC.

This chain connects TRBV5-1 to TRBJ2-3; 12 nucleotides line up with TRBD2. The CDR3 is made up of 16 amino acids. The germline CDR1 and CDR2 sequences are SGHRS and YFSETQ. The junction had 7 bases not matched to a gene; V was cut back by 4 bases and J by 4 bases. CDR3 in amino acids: CASSQGLAGRPDTQYF. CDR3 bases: TGCGCCAGCAGCCAAGGACTAGCGGGGAGGCCAGATACGCAGTATTTT.